These 8 T cell receptor beta chains share one sample of origin, sequenced in a study of cytomegalovirus exposure and HLA in healthy donors. Using immunoSEQ multiplex PCR, the repertoire was profiled, and TCRdb retains in-frame clones only, with some absent. The data contain over 85,000 clones, roughly 80% of them seen just once; the ten biggest clones take up over 10%. Sequencing was done on a sample of PBMCs. These receptors came from a woman aged 18-35 years in good health and CMV-seropositive.

The chain combines TRBV2 with TRBJ2-3; 10 bases line up with TRBD2. The CDR3 contains 16 residues. CDR1 and CDR2 (germline): SNHLY, FYNNEI. V gave up 5 bases and J gave up 4 bases; unmatched junction bases: 9. As DNA, the CDR3 is TGTGCCAGCAGTCGCCTAGCGGGGGCTGCACCAGATACGCAGTATTTT. As protein: CASSRLAGAAPDTQYF.

This clone has more than one count but fewer than ten. The genes are TRBV18 and TRBJ1-4; TRBD1 might be the D (5 bases). This CDR3 has 14 amino acids. Trimming removed 2 bases at V and 8 bases at J, with 12 bases between. CDR1 is KGHSH, CDR2 LQKENI, per germline. Written as DNA, the CDR3 is TGTGCCAGCTCACCAGCGATCACAGGAGAAAAACTGTTTTTT. Its protein is CASSPAITGEKLFF.

The chain recombines TRBV28 with TRBJ1-5, with D possibly TRBD1 on 6 matching bases. The CDR3 runs 15 residues. Trimming took 6 bases from V and 5 from J, leaving 17 bases between them. Germline V CDR1 and CDR2: MDHEN, SYDVKM. In nucleotides, the CDR3 is TGTGCCAGCAGCCCAGAGGGGGTTCGGGATCAGCCCCAGCATTTT. Protein product: CASSPEGVRDQPQHF.

This chain uses TRBV19 with TRBJ1-1; 8 bases match TRBD1. Germline loops: CDR1 LNHDA, CDR2 SQIVND (reference sequence). Germline trimming cut 6 bases from V and 4 bases from J; bases unmatched to any gene: 4. CDR3 size: 13 residues. This chain's CDR3 is CASRRQGATEAFF. The CDR3 DNA reads as TGTGCCAGTAGAAGGCAGGGGGCCACTGAAGCTTTCTTT. Using reference TRBV19 and TRBJ1-1 for the parts outside the CDR3, the full variable domain is DGGITQSPKYLFRKEGQNVTLSCEQNLNHDAMYWYRQDPGQGLRLIYYSQIVNDFQKGDIAEGYSVSREKKESFPLTVTSAQKNPTAFYLCASRRQGATEAFFGQGTRLTVV.

The chain combines TRBV10-3 with TRBJ1-2, with no clear D. Per the germline V gene, CDR1 is ENHRY and CDR2 is SYGVKD. The CDR3 is 14 residues long. V shed 7 bases and J shed 4 bases, with 16 bases lying between them. The CDR3 sequence is CAITEPNEGYGYTF. DNA of the CDR3: TGTGCCATCACGGAACCCAACGAGGGCTATGGCTACACCTTC.

The chain links TRBV19 to TRBJ2-1, with 15 nucleotides matching TRBD2. The germline V gene has CDR1 LNHDA and CDR2 SQIVND (reference sequence). The CDR3 length is 16 residues. V lost 2 bases, J lost 6 bases, and 2 bases stayed unmatched. The DNA of the CDR3 is TGTGCCAGTAGTATATCGGGACTAGCGGGGGGCAATGAGCAGTTCTTC. Translating gives CASSISGLAGGNEQFF.

This CDR3 reads CASSPDREGYGYTF. The CDR3 DNA sequence: TGTGCCAGCAGCCCGGACAGGGAAGGCTATGGCTACACCTTC. The chain carries TRBV13 and TRBJ1-2, with 8 bases aligning to TRBD1. Germline loops: CDR1 PRHDT, CDR2 FYEKMQ (reference sequence). J gave up 4 bases and V 5 bases, and 6 bases lay outside the gene matches. The CDR3 has 14 residues.

The V call is TRBV18, the J call TRBJ2-1, with D perhaps matching TRBD2 (5 bases). The V end lost 3 bases, the J end lost 14 bases, and 17 bases lay between the germline ends. The germline V gene encodes CDR1 KGHSH and CDR2 LQKENI. This CDR3 is 13 amino acids long. Here the CDR3 reads CASSPGVFDDEFF. The CDR3 coding sequence is TGTGCCAGCTCACCCGGGGTCTTCGATGATGAGTTCTTC. Full variable domain (remainder filled in from reference TRBV18 and TRBJ2-1): NAGVMQNPRHLVRRRGQEARLRCSPMKGHSHVYWYRQLPEEGLKFMVYLQKENIIDESGMPKERFSAEFPKEGPSILRIQQVVRGDSAAYFCASSPGVFDDEFFGPGTRLTVL.